The 18 T cell receptor beta chains in this list originate from one sample, sequenced in a study of blood T cell repertoires in COVID-19. Sequencing was performed with immunoSEQ multiplex PCR; in TCRdb, only in-frame clones are kept and a portion is missing. The sample lists fewer than 500,000 clones, roughly 89% occurring once. The sequenced material came from peripheral blood. The receptors were gathered from a young woman with active or convalescent COVID-19.

The rearrangement uses TRBV7-9 and TRBJ1-2; TRBD1 aligns across 7 bases. Germline V gene sequence: CDR1 SEHNR, CDR2 FQNEAQ (reference sequence). The CDR3 runs 15 residues. V shed 1 base, J shed 4 bases, and the junction held 6 bases outside the gene matches. The CDR3 DNA sequence: TGTGCCAGCAGCTTAGAAGGACAGGCCCTCTATGGCTACACCTTC. Translation gives CASSLEGQALYGYTF.

This clone was recorded only once. Additional DNA sequences in this sample encode the identical CDR3. The chain links TRBV27 to TRBJ2-7; 8 nucleotides align to TRBD1. The CDR3 has 13 residues. Germline V gives CDR1 MNHEY, CDR2 SMNVEV (reference sequence). With V trimmed by 5 bases and J by 3 bases, 3 bases remained unmatched. The CDR3 protein is CASSDRGSYEQYF. CDR3 DNA: TGTGCCAGCAGTGACAGGGGAAGCTACGAGCAGTACTTC.

This chain joins TRBV20-1 and TRBJ1-2; maybe TRBD1 (5 bases). Germline V gene data show CDR1 as DFQATT and CDR2 as SNEGSKA (reference sequence). The germline V and J ends were trimmed by 5 bases and 3 bases, with 7 bases remaining between them. The CDR3 spans 11 residues. The CDR3 bases are TGCAGTGCTCCGGGGGACTATGGCTACACCTTC. Amino acids: CSAPGDYGYTF.

CDR3 sequence: CASTRTTGDVGGYTF. The CDR3 DNA sequence: TGTGCCAGCACCAGGACCACCGGGGATGTGGGCGGCTACACCTTC. The V call is TRBV7-9, the J call TRBJ1-2; D gene ambiguous. Germline lookup yields CDR1 SEHNR and CDR2 FQNEAQ (reference sequence). The CDR3 is 15 amino acids. V was trimmed by 7 bases and J by 8 bases, leaving 23 bases between them.

This clone was found once. The chain employs TRBV7-9 and TRBJ1-6; possible D gene TRBD1, 6 bases. V lost 5 bases and J lost 5, with 10 bases in between. The V gene's germline CDR1 is SEHNR and CDR2 FQNEAQ (reference sequence). This CDR3 has 14 residues. CDR3 region: CASSRDRNNSPLHF. As DNA, the CDR3 is TGTGCCAGCAGCCGAGACAGGAATAATTCACCCCTCCACTTT. Combining the CDR3 with reference TRBV7-9 and TRBJ1-6 gives the whole variable domain DTGVSQNPRHKITKRGQNVTFRCDPISEHNRLYWYRQTLGQGPEFLTYFQNEAQLEKSRLLSDRFSAERPKGSFSTLEIQRTEQGDSAMYLCASSRDRNNSPLHFGNGTRLTVT.

The count of this clone is one. The chain's CDR3 is CASSQVGTGLYEQYF. In DNA form, the CDR3 reads TGTGCCAGCAGCCAAGTGGGGACAGGGCTCTACGAGCAGTACTTC. The chain links TRBV3-1 (or the pseudogene TRBV3-2) to TRBJ2-7; TRBD1 matches 9 bases. J gave up 3 bases and V 1 base, and 4 bases lay outside the gene matches. The germline CDR1 and CDR2 sequences are LGHDT and YNNKEL (reference sequence). CDR3 length equals 15 residues.

This clone was observed at least ten times. The chain joins TRBV3-1 (or the pseudogene TRBV3-2) to TRBJ1-2; tentative D call: TRBD1 (5 bases). Per germline, CDR1 LGHDT and CDR2 YNNKEL (reference sequence). The CDR3 is 13 residues long. V was shortened by 4 bases and J by 6 bases, with 12 bases between the two germline ends. The CDR3 DNA reads TGTGCCAGCAGCCCGACCCGGGGGGATGGCTACACCTTC. It specifies CASSPTRGDGYTF.

This chain's CDR3 is CASSVRGRGEGGELFF. For the CDR3, the DNA is TGTGCCAGCAGCGTCCGGGGCAGGGGGGAAGGCGGGGAGCTGTTTTTT. The chain couples TRBV5-4 to TRBJ2-2; D perhaps matches TRBD1 (7 bases). This CDR3 spans 16 amino acids. The V end lost 4 bases, the J end lost 7 bases, and 20 bases lay between the germline ends. Germline V lookup: CDR1 SGHNT, CDR2 YYREEE (reference sequence).

The chain is built from TRBV7-8 and TRBJ1-2; D might be TRBD1 (5 bases). The CDR3 has 13 amino acids. The V gene's germline CDR1 is SGHVS and CDR2 FQNEAQ. V dropped 3 bases and J dropped 4 bases, with 9 bases sitting between them. The CDR3 here is CASSLTDFYGYTF. The DNA for the CDR3 is TGTGCCAGCAGCTTGACAGACTTCTATGGCTACACCTTC.

This chain links TRBV15 with TRBJ1-2, with TRBD1 matching over 7 bases. This CDR3 comprises 14 residues. From germline, CDR1 is LNHNV and CDR2 YYDKDF (reference sequence). The V and J ends lost 5 bases and 13 bases, in that order; junction bases with no gene match: 16. The CDR3 nucleotides read TGTGCCACCAGCCGCCCAGGGGACAGCCTCTCTTGCACCTTC. This encodes CATSRPGDSLSCTF.

This clone occurred a few times. The rearrangement uses TRBV5-4 and TRBJ1-2; D remains ambiguous. This CDR3 is 15 amino acids long. The V end was cut by 4 bases, the J end by 2 bases, with 15 bases between. The germline V gene has CDR1 SGHNT and CDR2 YYREEE (reference sequence). CDR3 protein: CASSPRLNSNYGYTF. The DNA of the CDR3 is TGTGCCAGCAGCCCAAGACTGAACTCGAACTATGGCTACACCTTC.

The genes are TRBV7-2 and TRBJ1-1; D possibly corresponds to TRBD1 (6 bases). The V gene's germline CDR1 is SGHTA and CDR2 FQGNSA. The ends were cut back, 5 bases at V and 2 bases at J, with 12 bases in the middle. CDR3 length equals 14 residues. The CDR3 DNA reads as TGTGCCAGCAGCCCGTGGACAGCCAACACTGAAGCTTTCTTT. This encodes CASSPWTANTEAFF.

The V and J genes are TRBV2 and TRBJ2-7; TRBD1 aligns across 7 bases. CDR1 is SNHLY, CDR2 FYNNEI, per germline. The CDR3 extends over 15 amino acids. Losses at the gene ends were 2 bases for V and 4 bases for J; bases not matched to a gene: 8. This chain's CDR3 is CASSETTGVSYEQYF. Here the CDR3 DNA reads TGTGCCAGCAGTGAAACTACAGGGGTCTCGTACGAGCAGTACTTC.

The chain carries TRBV11-3 and TRBJ1-1, with D tentatively TRBD1 (5 bases). The CDR3 is 13 residues long. V lost 6 bases to trimming and J lost 3 bases, with 11 bases between them. The germline V gene encodes CDR1 SGHNT and CDR2 YENEEA. The CDR3 reads CASSRGGDTEAFF. DNA for the CDR3: TGTGCCAGCAGTAGGGGAGGGGACACTGAAGCTTTCTTT.

This chain joins TRBV20-1 and TRBJ1-3; D unresolved. This CDR3 is built from 14 residues. V lost 3 bases to trimming and J lost 0 bases, with 9 bases between them. The germline V gene encodes CDR1 DFQATT and CDR2 SNEGSKA (reference sequence). The CDR3 spells CSASPRSSGNTIYF. The CDR3 DNA sequence: TGCAGTGCTAGTCCTCGGAGCTCTGGAAACACCATATATTTT.

DNA for the CDR3: TGCGCCAGCAGCTTGGGGGAGGCAAGCACCGGGGAGCTGTTTTTT. Translating it yields CASSLGEASTGELFF. The chain carries TRBV5-1 and TRBJ2-2; D may be TRBD2 (6 bases). The germline V gene encodes CDR1 SGHRS and CDR2 YFSETQ. The ends were cut back, 0 bases at V and 4 bases at J, with 10 bases in the middle. The length of the CDR3 is 15 residues.

The rearrangement joins TRBV2 to TRBJ2-3, with 10 positions matching TRBD2. This CDR3 contains 14 residues. The trim removed 7 bases at V and 2 bases at J, leaving 3 bases unmatched. Germline lookup yields CDR1 SNHLY and CDR2 FYNNEI. CDR3 nucleotide sequence: TGTGCCAGCACTAGCGGGGGATACACAGATACGCAGTATTTT. This codes for CASTSGGYTDTQYF.

The chain joins TRBV4-1 to TRBJ1-1; 7 positions match TRBD1. In germline, CDR1 is MGHRA, CDR2 YSYEKL. With V trimmed by 6 bases and J by 5 bases, 12 bases remained unmatched. This CDR3 comprises 15 residues. The CDR3 region is CASRQLGQKITEAFF. CDR3 in DNA: TGCGCCAGCAGACAGTTGGGACAGAAGATAACTGAAGCTTTCTTT.